This is a list of T cell receptor beta chains from one sample in a study of blood T cells in healthy people across ages. TCRdb called the 5' RACE reads again in MiXCR, with one record for every CDR3 protein. The sample has about 770,000 distinct CDR3 sequences; around two fifths are singletons. The source material was blood. The origin of the receptors is a man in his sixties in good health. Each CDR3 is given with its conserved first and last residue. D genes are given only for firm matches. The size of a clone is reported for some rows only, either as once, few or many, or as a class for expanded clones.

>NA|TRBJ2-1|TRBD1|TRBV6-2/TRBV6-3
CASSYRSGTVSYNEQFF
TGTGCCAGCAGTTACCGCTCCGGGACAGTCTCCTACAATGAGCAGTTCTTC
>NA|TRBJ2-1|TRBD2|TRBV6-2/TRBV6-3
CASNWGGIYNEQFF
TGTGCCAGCAATTGGGGGGGAATTTACAATGAGCAGTTCTTC
>NA|TRBJ2-3|TRBD1|TRBV10-3
CAITKGVGGPDTQYF
TGTGCCATCACAAAGGGGGTAGGGGGCCCAGATACGCAGTATTTT
>NA|TRBJ2-1|NA|TRBV12-3/TRBV12-4
CASSWGHEQFF
TGTGCCAGCAGCTGGGGACATGAGCAGTTCTTC
>many|TRBJ2-1|NA|TRBV20-1
CSARDWMGNEQFF
TGCAGTGCTAGAGACTGGATGGGCAATGAGCAGTTCTTC
>few|TRBJ2-6|NA|TRBV20-1
CSASPLRTDLPGANVLTF
TGCAGTGCTTCCCCACTGCGGACTGACTTACCTGGGGCCAACGTCCTGACTTTC
>NA|TRBJ2-6|NA|TRBV10-3
CAISDWSPDTSSGANVLTF
TGTGCCATCAGTGATTGGTCCCCGGACACGAGCTCTGGGGCCAACGTCCTGACTTTC
>NA|TRBJ2-5|NA|TRBV2
CASSSRLPQETQYF
TGTGCCAGCAGCTCCAGATTGCCCCAAGAGACCCAGTACTTC
>many|TRBJ2-3|TRBD2|TRBV12-3/TRBV12-4
CASSGSGGLTDTQYF
TGTGCCAGCAGTGGCAGCGGGGGGCTCACAGATACGCAGTATTTT
>NA|TRBJ2-3|TRBD2|TRBV12-3/TRBV12-4
CASSPRRAGGADTQYF
TGTGCCAGCAGTCCGAGACGCGCGGGGGGGGCAGATACGCAGTATTTT